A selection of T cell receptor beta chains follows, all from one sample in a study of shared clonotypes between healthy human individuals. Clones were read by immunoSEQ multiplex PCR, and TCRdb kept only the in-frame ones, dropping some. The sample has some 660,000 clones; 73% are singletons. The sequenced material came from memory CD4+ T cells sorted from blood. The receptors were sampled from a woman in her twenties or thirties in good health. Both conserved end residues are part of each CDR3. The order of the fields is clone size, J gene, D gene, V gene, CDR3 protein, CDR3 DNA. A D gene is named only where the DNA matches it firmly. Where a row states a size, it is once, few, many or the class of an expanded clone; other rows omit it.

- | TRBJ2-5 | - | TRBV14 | CASSLQGGVLGETQYF | TGTGCCAGCAGCCTTCAGGGGGGAGTCCTGGGGGAGACCCAGTACTTC
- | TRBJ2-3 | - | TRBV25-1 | CASRPPGADTQYF | TGTGCCAGCAGGCCCCCCGGGGCAGATACGCAGTATTTT
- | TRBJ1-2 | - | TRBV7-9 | CASSRGTSEGYGYTF | TGTGCCAGCAGCCGGGGGACGTCCGAGGGCTATGGCTACACCTTC
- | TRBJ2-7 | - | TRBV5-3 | CARSYGRVSYEQYF | TGTGCCAGAAGCTACGGCAGGGTCTCCTACGAGCAGTACTTC
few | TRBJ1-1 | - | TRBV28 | CASSPYRDTEAFF | TGTGCCAGCAGTCCCTACAGGGACACTGAAGCTTTCTTT
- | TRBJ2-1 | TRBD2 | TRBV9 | CASSVAGGTSENNEQFF | TGTGCCAGCAGCGTAGCTGGCGGGACTAGCGAAAACAATGAGCAGTTCTTC
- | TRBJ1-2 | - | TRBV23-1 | CASSHPPVPEGRDYGYTF | TGCGCCAGCAGTCACCCACCGGTCCCAGAGGGTCGGGACTATGGCTACACCTTC
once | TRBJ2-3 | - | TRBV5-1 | CASSRTSSTDTQYF | TGCGCCAGCAGCAGGACATCTAGCACAGATACGCAGTATTTT
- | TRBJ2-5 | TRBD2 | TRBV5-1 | CASSLFSGGETQYF | TGCGCCAGCAGCTTGTTTTCGGGGGGAGAGACCCAGTACTTC
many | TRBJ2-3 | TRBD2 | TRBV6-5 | CASRTGTSPRDTQYF | TGTGCCAGCAGGACCGGGACTAGCCCCCGAGATACGCAGTATTTT
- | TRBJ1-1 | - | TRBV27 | CASSAPGPPKSVTFF | TGTGCCAGCAGCGCACCGGGGCCCCCTAAATCGGTGACTTTCTTT
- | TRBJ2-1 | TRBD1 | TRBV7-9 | CASSSEAGTGNYNEQFF | TGTGCCAGCAGCTCGGAAGCCGGGACAGGTAATTACAATGAGCAGTTCTTC
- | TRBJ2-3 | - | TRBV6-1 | CASKRTDTQYF | TGTGCCAGCAAGCGCACAGATACGCAGTATTTT
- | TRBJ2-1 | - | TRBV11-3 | CASSSTGATSEQFF | TGTGCCAGCAGCTCGACCGGGGCTACAAGTGAGCAGTTCTTC
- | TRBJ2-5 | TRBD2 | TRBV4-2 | CASSPGYQRGQETQYF | TGTGCCAGCAGCCCGGGTTACCAGCGGGGGCAAGAGACCCAGTACTTC
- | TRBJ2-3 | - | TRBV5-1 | CASSLARLADTQYF | TGCGCCAGCAGCTTGGCCAGGCTAGCAGATACGCAGTATTTT
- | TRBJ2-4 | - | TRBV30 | CAWRKRGGLAKNIQYF | TGTGCCTGGAGAAAAAGGGGCGGTTTGGCCAAAAACATTCAGTACTTC
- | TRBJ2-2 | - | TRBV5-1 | CASSVGTFVVGELFF | TGCGCCAGCAGCGTCGGTACATTCGTGGTCGGGGAGCTGTTTTTT
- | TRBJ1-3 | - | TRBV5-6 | CASSLVAGDSGNTIYF | TGTGCCAGCAGCTTGGTTGCCGGAGACTCTGGAAACACCATATATTTT
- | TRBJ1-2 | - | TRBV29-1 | CSEFEWANYGYTF | TGCAGCGAGTTTGAATGGGCTAACTATGGCTACACCTTC
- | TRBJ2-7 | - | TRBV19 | CASRAGQFSYEQYF | TGTGCCAGTAGGGCGGGACAGTTCTCCTACGAGCAGTACTTC
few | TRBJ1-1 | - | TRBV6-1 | CASPSMPHTEAFF | TGTGCCAGCCCGTCAATGCCTCACACTGAAGCTTTCTTT
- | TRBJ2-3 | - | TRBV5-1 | CASSLGGLTDTQYF | TGCGCCAGCAGCTTGGGGGGGCTCACAGATACGCAGTATTTT
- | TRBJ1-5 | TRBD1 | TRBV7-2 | CASSRQGSPQPQHF | TGTGCCAGCAGCCGACAGGGTTCTCCTCAGCCCCAGCATTTT
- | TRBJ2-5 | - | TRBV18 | CASSPRQLQETQYF | TGTGCCAGCTCACCAAGACAGCTTCAAGAGACCCAGTACTTC
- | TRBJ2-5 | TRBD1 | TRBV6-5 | CASSSWTGAFGETQYF | TGTGCCAGCAGTTCCTGGACAGGGGCTTTTGGTGAGACCCAGTACTTC
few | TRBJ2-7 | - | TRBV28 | CASRAGYLYEQYF | TGTGCCAGCAGGGCAGGATATCTCTACGAGCAGTACTTC
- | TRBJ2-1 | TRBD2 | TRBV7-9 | CASSLPLRLAVHNEQFF | TGTGCCAGCAGCCTTCCTCTGCGACTAGCGGTACACAATGAGCAGTTCTTC
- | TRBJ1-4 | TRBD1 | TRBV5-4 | CASSFGGQVNEKLFF | TGTGCCAGCAGCTTTGGGGGACAGGTTAATGAAAAACTGTTTTTT
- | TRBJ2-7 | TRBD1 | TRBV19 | CASSMEGQGLYEQYF | TGTGCCAGTAGTATGGAGGGACAGGGTCTCTACGAGCAGTACTTC
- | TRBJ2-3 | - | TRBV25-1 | CASSPGLARTDTQYF | TGTGCCAGCAGTCCAGGACTGGCCCGCACAGATACGCAGTATTTT
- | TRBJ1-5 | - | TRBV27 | CASSFREHSNQPQHF | TGTGCCAGCAGTTTCCGGGAGCATAGCAATCAGCCCCAGCATTTT
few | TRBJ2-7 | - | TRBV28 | CATMGGRERQYF | TGTGCCACAATGGGTGGCCGGGAACGACAGTACTTC
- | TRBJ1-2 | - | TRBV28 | CASRQARLPYTF | TGTGCCAGCAGGCAGGCCAGGCTACCCTACACCTTC
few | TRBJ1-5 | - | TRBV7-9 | CATTGDNQPQHF | TGTGCCACGACAGGTGACAATCAGCCCCAGCATTTT
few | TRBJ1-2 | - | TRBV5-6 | CASSLEFAGRGYTF | TGTGCCAGCAGCTTGGAGTTTGCAGGGAGAGGCTACACCTTC
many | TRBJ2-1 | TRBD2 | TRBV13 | CASSLAGTSDEQFF | TGTGCCAGCAGCTTGGCCGGGACTAGCGATGAGCAGTTCTTC
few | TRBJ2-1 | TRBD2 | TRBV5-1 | CASRSSGGYNEQFF | TGCGCCAGCCGAAGTAGCGGGGGCTACAATGAGCAGTTCTTC
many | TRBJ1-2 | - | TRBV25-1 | CASKTRDAFGGYTF | TGTGCCAGCAAGACTCGGGACGCGTTTGGTGGCTACACCTTC
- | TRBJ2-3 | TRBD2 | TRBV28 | CASSLWRGTTDTQYF | TGTGCCAGCAGTTTATGGCGGGGGACCACAGATACGCAGTATTTT
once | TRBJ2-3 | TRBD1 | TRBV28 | CASTLGWAGGEDTQYF | TGTGCCAGCACCCTGGGGTGGGCAGGGGGCGAAGATACGCAGTATTTT
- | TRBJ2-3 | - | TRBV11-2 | CASSLGTGTTDTQYF | TGTGCCAGCAGCTTAGGCACGGGAACCACAGATACGCAGTATTTT
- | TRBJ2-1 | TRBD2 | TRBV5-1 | CASSSGRVGYEQFF | TGCGCCAGCAGCAGCGGGAGGGTCGGGTATGAGCAGTTCTTC